This TCR beta chain originates from a study of tumor and adjacent non-tumor tissue in lung cancer. CDR3 size: 13 residues. CDR1 and CDR2 (germline): SQVTM, ANQGSEA. This sample's RNA came from whole unsorted tissue. The library came from three nested PCR rounds adapted from ARM-PCR protocols. TCRdb ran MiXCR on the multiplex PCR reads and lists one entry per CDR3 protein. The sample comprises 130,000 or so distinct CDR3 sequences, over 65% of which are singletons, and roughly 13% rests with the top ten. Concerning this clonotype: A much larger clone sits a single nucleotide away, making a read error possible.

What was sequenced was lung tumor tissue. The receptor was derived from a man younger than 40 with non-small cell lung cancer. The chain couples TRBV29-1 to TRBJ2-5; TRBD1 matches 8 bases. The chain's CDR3 is CSVRGQAQDTQYF. The CDR3 DNA reads TGCAGCGTGCGGGGACAGGCCCAAGATACCCAGTACTTC.